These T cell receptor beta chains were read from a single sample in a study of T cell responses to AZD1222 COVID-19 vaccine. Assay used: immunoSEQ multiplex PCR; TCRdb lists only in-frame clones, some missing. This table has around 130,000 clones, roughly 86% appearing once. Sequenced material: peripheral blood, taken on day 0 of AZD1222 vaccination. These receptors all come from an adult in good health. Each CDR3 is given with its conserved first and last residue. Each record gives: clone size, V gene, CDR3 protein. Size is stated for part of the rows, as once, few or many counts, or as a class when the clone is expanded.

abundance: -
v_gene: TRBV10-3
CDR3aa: CAISSGTGGEQTSGSGYNEQFF

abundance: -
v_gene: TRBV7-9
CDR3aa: CASIGLTTQETQYF

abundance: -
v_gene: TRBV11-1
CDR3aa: CASSLAGLYEQYF

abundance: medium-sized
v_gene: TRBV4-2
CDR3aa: CASSQVSGLVTNEKLFF

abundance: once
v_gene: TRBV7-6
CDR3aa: CASRSGQGYNSPLHF

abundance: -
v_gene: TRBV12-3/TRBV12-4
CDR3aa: CASSTGRSTEAFF

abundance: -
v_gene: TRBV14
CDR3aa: CASSHLEGGAFF

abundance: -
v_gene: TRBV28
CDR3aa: CASTSLGAGRSYEQYF

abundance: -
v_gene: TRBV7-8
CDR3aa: CASSPRTSGGPNSYEQYF

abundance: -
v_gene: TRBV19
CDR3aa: CASSIGDYGYTF

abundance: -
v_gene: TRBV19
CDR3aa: CASTPWGGTVRANYGYTF

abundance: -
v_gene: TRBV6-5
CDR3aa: CASRIAGFYQETQYF

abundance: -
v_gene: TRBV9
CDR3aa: CASSETPIPGQGLGGYTF

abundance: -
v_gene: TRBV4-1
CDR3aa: CASSQDPGQGAVEQYF

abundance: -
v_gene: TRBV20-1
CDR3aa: CSASVPQGTDTQYF

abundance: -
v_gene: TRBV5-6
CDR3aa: CVRIRVDLASGRRNNEQFF

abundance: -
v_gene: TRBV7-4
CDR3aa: CASSSPRDTLSNQPQHF

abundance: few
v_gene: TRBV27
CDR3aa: CASSPRQTSGVYNEQFF

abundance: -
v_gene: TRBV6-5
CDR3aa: CASRPPGSTNEKLFF

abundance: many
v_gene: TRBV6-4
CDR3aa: CASSDSGGAGANVLTF

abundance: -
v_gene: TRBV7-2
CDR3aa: CASSLVVGKFDEQFF

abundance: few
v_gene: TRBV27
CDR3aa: CASSFPGGQGASGELFF

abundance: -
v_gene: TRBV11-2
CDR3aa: CASSLTGTNTEAFF

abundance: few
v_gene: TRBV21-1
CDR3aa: CASSTVIGHHSSEQYF

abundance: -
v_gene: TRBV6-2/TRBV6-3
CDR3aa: CASSPYNEQFF

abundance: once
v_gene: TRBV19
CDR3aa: CATRGAGGRANYGYTF

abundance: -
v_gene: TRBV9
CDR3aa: CASSVGRGRSPLHF

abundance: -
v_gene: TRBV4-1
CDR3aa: CASNTRAGGNYGYTF

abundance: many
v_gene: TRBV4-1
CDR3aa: CASSQEETGAARRGYTF

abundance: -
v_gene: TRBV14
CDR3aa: CASSHEAETQYF

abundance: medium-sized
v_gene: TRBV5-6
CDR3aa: CASSLGEEAGELFF

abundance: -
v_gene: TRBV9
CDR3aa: CASSVVDTGELFF

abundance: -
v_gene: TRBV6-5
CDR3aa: CASSYSGVGPHQPQHF

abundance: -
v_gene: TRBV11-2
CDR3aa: CASSLGSGLTQETQYF

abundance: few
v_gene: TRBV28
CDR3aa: CASSFPLNTEAFF

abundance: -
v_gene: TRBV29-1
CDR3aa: CSVETRFGGEQYF

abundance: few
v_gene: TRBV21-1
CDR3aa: CASPPGGAKGKPQHF

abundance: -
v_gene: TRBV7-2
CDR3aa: CASSLTSSNYGYTF

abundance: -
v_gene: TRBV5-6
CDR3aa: CASSQTSGAAYEQYF

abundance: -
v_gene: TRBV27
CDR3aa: CASSSQTREKLFF